A single sample gave rise to the 29 T cell receptor beta chains below, sequenced in a study of blood T cell repertoires in COVID-19. The assay was immunoSEQ multiplex PCR, and TCRdb's table has in-frame clones only and misses some. The data contain roughly 75,000 clones, less than 85% of them singletons. Specimen: peripheral blood. The receptors stem from a human donor with acute or convalescent COVID-19. The donor label of this sample is uncertain.

The V gene is TRBV6-5, the J gene TRBJ1-2, with D hard to call. The CDR3 sequence is 14 residues long. Trimming removed 5 bases at V and 8 bases at J, with 18 bases between. Germline loops: CDR1 MNHEY, CDR2 SVGAGI. The chain's CDR3 is CASSIPGNSRGYTF. The CDR3 DNA reads TGTGCCAGCAGTATACCAGGAAACTCGCGAGGCTACACCTTC.

V is TRBV7-6 and J is TRBJ1-4, with D possibly being TRBD1 (6 bases). From germline, CDR1 is SGHVS and CDR2 FNYEAQ. The length of the CDR3 is 16 residues. V gave up 4 bases and J gave up 7 bases, with 19 bases separating them. The CDR3 DNA reads as TGTGCCAGCAGCTCCAACCCACAGGGCAGGGGTGAAAAACTGTTTTTT. Protein product: CASSSNPQGRGEKLFF.

The chain combines TRBV6-5 with TRBJ1-1; D is unresolved. With 5 bases removed from V and 1 base from J, the gap between germline ends came to 14 bases. The CDR3 contains 15 residues. Per germline, CDR1 MNHEY and CDR2 SVGAGI. The CDR3 loop is CASSNAGGRNTEAFF. The DNA for the CDR3 is TGTGCCAGCAGTAATGCGGGAGGGAGGAACACTGAAGCTTTCTTT.

The gene calls are TRBV27 and TRBJ2-7; 15 bases align to TRBD2. Germline loops: CDR1 MNHEY, CDR2 SMNVEV (reference sequence). The V segment lost 2 bases and the J segment 6 bases; nucleotides outside the gene matches: 8. CDR3 size: 17 residues. Written as DNA, the CDR3 is TGTGCCAGCAGTTTACTTAACCCGGGACTAGCGGGAGGCGAGCAGTACTTC. This sequence encodes CASSLLNPGLAGGEQYF.

The rearrangement links TRBV7-9 to TRBJ2-5; D is possibly TRBD2 (5 bases). Trimming took off 7 bases at V and 1 base at J, with 25 bases between the two ends. Germline CDR1 is SEHNR and CDR2 is FQNEAQ (reference sequence). The CDR3 is 18 residues long. DNA of the CDR3: TGTGCCAGCACCATATCCCGGCAGCAGCGGACCTCCCAAGAGACCCAGTACTTC. Amino acids: CASTISRQQRTSQETQYF. Full variable domain (remainder filled in from reference TRBV7-9 and TRBJ2-5): DTGVSQNPRHKITKRGQNVTFRCDPISEHNRLYWYRQTLGQGPEFLTYFQNEAQLEKSRLLSDRFSAERPKGSFSTLEIQRTEQGDSAMYLCASTISRQQRTSQETQYFGPGTRLLVL.

The chain has TRBV7-9 and TRBJ2-3, with TRBD2 as a possible D gene (6 bases). Trimming removed 7 bases at V and 0 bases at J, with 14 bases between. The germline gives CDR1 SEHNR, CDR2 FQNEAQ (reference sequence). The CDR3 has 15 amino acids. The CDR3 sequence is CASTPGLASTDTQYF. The CDR3 DNA sequence: TGTGCCAGCACCCCCGGGCTAGCGAGCACAGATACGCAGTATTTT. Full variable domain (rest looked up from reference TRBV7-9 and TRBJ2-3): DTGVSQNPRHKITKRGQNVTFRCDPISEHNRLYWYRQTLGQGPEFLTYFQNEAQLEKSRLLSDRFSAERPKGSFSTLEIQRTEQGDSAMYLCASTPGLASTDTQYFGPGTRLTVL.

The DNA of the CDR3 is TGTGCCATCAGCCTCGGAGGCCCCTACGAGCAGTACTTC. This encodes CAISLGGPYEQYF. The chain is built from TRBV10-3 and TRBJ2-7; maybe TRBD2 (5 bases). CDR3 length: 13 amino acids. V was pared by 6 bases and J by 2 bases, with 11 bases between. The germline V gene encodes CDR1 ENHRY and CDR2 SYGVKD.

The chain recombines TRBV28 with TRBJ1-5; D perhaps matches TRBD1 (5 bases). Germline V gene lookup returns CDR1 MDHEN and CDR2 SYDVKM. Trimming removed 6 bases from V and 0 bases from J, with 9 bases in between. The CDR3 has 14 residues. The CDR3 spells CASSSGYSNQPQHF. CDR3 nucleotide sequence: TGTGCCAGCAGCTCAGGGTATAGCAATCAGCCCCAGCATTTT.

This clone was observed a few times. This rearrangement joins TRBV4-2 to TRBJ2-2; 7 bases match TRBD1. The CDR3 covers 16 residues. J lost 6 bases, V lost 7 bases, and 14 bases had no gene match. Germline V lookup: CDR1 LGHNA, CDR2 YNFKEQ. CDR3: CASTLAGTVGSGELFF. The CDR3 DNA reads as TGTGCCAGCACCCTGGCCGGGACAGTTGGGTCCGGGGAGCTGTTTTTT.

This chain connects TRBV19 to TRBJ1-2, with TRBD1 identical over 10 bases. With 7 bases clipped from V and 4 bases from J, the junction kept 9 bases outside the gene matches. The V gene's germline CDR1 is LNHDA and CDR2 SQIVND (reference sequence). The CDR3 runs 15 residues. The CDR3 sequence is CASNLQRDRGYGYTF. As DNA, the CDR3 is TGTGCCAGTAATTTACAACGGGACAGGGGCTATGGCTACACCTTC.

This rearrangement joins TRBV5-1 to TRBJ2-5; 8 bases are a match to TRBD1. The germline CDR1 and CDR2 sequences are SGHRS and YFSETQ. The CDR3 consists of 16 residues. Trimming cost V 0 bases and J 2 bases; bases outside gene matches: 6. The CDR3 reads CASSLGSTGGQETQYF. CDR3 nucleotide sequence: TGCGCCAGCAGCTTGGGATCAACAGGGGGTCAAGAGACCCAGTACTTC.

This clone was seen only a few times. This chain connects TRBV19 to TRBJ2-3, with 9 bases lining up with TRBD1. Germline CDR1 and CDR2: LNHDA and SQIVND (reference sequence). V lost 5 bases to trimming and J lost 3 bases; unmatched junction nucleotides: 9. CDR3 size: 16 residues. The CDR3 nucleotides read TGTGCCAGTAGTCCTAGGACAGGGGACGGTACAGATACGCAGTATTTT. Translated: CASSPRTGDGTDTQYF.

The chain employs TRBV1 and TRBJ2-4; the listed D gene, TRBD2, was not tested against the DNA. TRBV1 is an annotated pseudogene. This CDR3 spans 12 amino acids. The CDR3 DNA follows: TGCACCAGCAGCCAAGGGCGGCACATTCAGTACTTC. Its translation: CTSSQGRHIQYF.

The chain links TRBV11-2 to TRBJ2-5; 9 nucleotides match TRBD1. The CDR3 runs 16 residues. V gave up 3 bases and J gave up 5 bases; unmatched junction bases: 10. Per germline, CDR1 SGHAT and CDR2 FQNNGV. Written as DNA, the CDR3 is TGTGCCAGCAGCTTGACGGTTACAGGGGGCGTGGAGACCCAGTACTTC. It specifies CASSLTVTGGVETQYF.

A few counts support this clone. The chain carries TRBV6-1 and TRBJ1-2, with 10 bases matching TRBD1. V shed 1 base and J 8 bases; nucleotides not matched to a gene: 16. CDR1 and CDR2 (germline): MNHNS, SASEGT. The CDR3 runs 18 residues. The CDR3 is CASSEGRGQGPPSKGYTF. The CDR3 DNA follows: TGTGCCAGCAGTGAAGGCAGGGGACAGGGGCCCCCATCAAAGGGCTACACCTTC.

The V call is TRBV29-1, the J call TRBJ1-1; TRBD1 agrees at 8 bases. The CDR3 covers 13 residues. Germline V gene lookup returns CDR1 SQVTM and CDR2 ANQGSEA. J lost 5 bases, V lost 0 bases, and 2 bases had no gene match. The CDR3 loop is CSVEDRQGTEAFF. DNA of the CDR3: TGCAGCGTTGAAGACCGACAGGGGACTGAAGCTTTCTTT.

This clone came up once. The chain has TRBV4-3 and TRBJ1-2, with a tentative D call TRBD1 (6 bases). The CDR3 runs 15 residues. V was shortened by 0 bases and J by 3 bases, with 11 bases between the two germline ends. CDR1 and CDR2 (germline): LGHNA, YSLEER. The chain's CDR3 is CASSQEDSADYGYTF. The CDR3 region has the DNA TGCGCCAGCAGCCAAGAGGACAGCGCCGACTATGGCTACACCTTC.

The chain couples TRBV5-8 to TRBJ1-1; D perhaps matches TRBD1 (5 bases). Germline V gives CDR1 SGHTS, CDR2 YDEGEE. The CDR3 is made up of 16 amino acids. V was clipped by 0 bases and J by 2 bases, with 14 bases between them. The CDR3: CASSLGPRADNTEAFF. For the CDR3, the DNA is TGTGCCAGCAGCTTGGGTCCCAGGGCGGATAACACTGAAGCTTTCTTT.

This clone has a handful of counts. The rearrangement uses TRBV28 and TRBJ2-7; D is possibly TRBD1 (5 bases). This CDR3 region has 17 residues. Germline loops: CDR1 MDHEN, CDR2 SYDVKM. Trimming pared 2 bases from V and 7 bases from J, leaving 24 bases between. CDR3 amino acids: CASSLRTWGRQVREQYV. CDR3 DNA sequence: TGTGCCAGCAGTTTACGAACTTGGGGCAGGCAAGTACGAGAGCAGTACGTC.

The V and J genes are TRBV7-2 and TRBJ1-6; D unclear. The CDR3 extends over 12 amino acids. CDR1 is SGHTA, CDR2 FQGNSA, per germline. Trimming took off 7 bases at V and 8 bases at J, with 9 bases between the two ends. The CDR3 coding sequence is TGTGCCAGCACGGGAAGGGATTCACCCCTCCACTTT. This codes for CASTGRDSPLHF.

This clone was picked up many times. This chain connects TRBV10-1 to TRBJ2-7; a possible D gene is TRBD1 (6 bases). Germline CDR1 is WNHNN and CDR2 is SYGVQD (reference sequence). Trimming stripped 7 bases from V and 6 bases from J, with 13 bases between. This CDR3 comprises 12 residues. The CDR3 coding sequence is TGCGCCAGCACCACAGGGTATCGCGAGCAGTACGTC. It translates to CASTTGYREQYV.

V and J are TRBV18 and TRBJ2-3; 14 bases align to TRBD2. Germline lookup yields CDR1 KGHSH and CDR2 LQKENI. The CDR3 contains 16 residues. Losses at the gene ends were 6 bases for V and 4 bases for J; bases not matched to a gene: 6. The CDR3 loop reads CASSQGTSGSADTQYF. As DNA, the CDR3 is TGTGCCAGCTCCCAGGGGACTAGCGGGAGTGCAGATACGCAGTATTTT.

V usage is TRBV4-1 and J usage is TRBJ2-2, with TRBD2 matching 14 bases. V gave up 4 bases and J gave up 6 bases; unmatched junction bases: 4. Germline V gene lookup returns CDR1 MGHRA and CDR2 YSYEKL. This CDR3 has 16 amino acids. CDR3 residues: CASSLRLAGGPGELFF. In DNA, the CDR3 is TGCGCCAGCAGCCTTCGACTAGCGGGGGGGCCCGGGGAGCTGTTTTTT.

The gene calls are TRBV5-5 and TRBJ1-5; unclear D gene. Germline V gives CDR1 SGHKS, CDR2 YYEKEE (reference sequence). The V end lost 0 bases, the J end lost 4 bases, and 11 bases lay between the germline ends. This CDR3 contains 15 residues. CDR3 bases: TGTGCCAGCAGCTTGGAAGCTCGTGCGAATCAGCCCCAGCATTTT. As protein: CASSLEARANQPQHF. The whole variable domain, filled in from reference TRBV5-5 and TRBJ1-5, reads DAGVTQSPTHLIKTRGQQVTLRCSPISGHKSVSWYQQVLGQGPQFIFQYYEKEERGRGNFPDRFSARQFPNYSSELNVNALLLGDSALYLCASSLEARANQPQHFGDGTRLSIL.

This chain joins TRBV4-1 and TRBJ2-7; perhaps TRBD1 as D (5 bases). This CDR3 is built from 17 residues. V gave up 2 bases and J gave up 0 bases, with 17 bases separating them. Germline assignment: CDR1 MGHRA and CDR2 YSYEKL. CDR3 in amino acids: CASSQSLTVRFSYEQYF. The CDR3 nucleotides are TGCGCCAGCAGCCAATCCTTGACAGTCCGATTCTCCTACGAGCAGTACTTC.

This chain uses TRBV6-2 or TRBV6-3 with TRBJ2-1, with 8 bases lining up with TRBD2. The CDR3 loop spans 17 amino acids. Unmatched junction bases numbered 10, after V lost 3 bases and J lost 3 bases. Germline lookup yields CDR1 MNHEY and CDR2 SVGEGT. Written as DNA, the CDR3 is TGTGCCAGCAGTTATCGTACTAGCGGTTCCTTCTACAATGAGCAGTTCTTC. It is translated as CASSYRTSGSFYNEQFF.

The gene calls are TRBV9 and TRBJ2-5; D possibly corresponds to TRBD2 (6 bases). V was cut by 2 bases and J by 2 bases, with 16 bases left in between. The germline V gene encodes CDR1 SGDLS and CDR2 YYNGEE. This CDR3 comprises 16 residues. The CDR3 sequence is CASSVFPWGEQETQYF. CDR3 bases: TGTGCCAGCAGCGTTTTTCCGTGGGGGGAACAAGAGACCCAGTACTTC.

This clone occurred a few times. The genes are TRBV7-9 and TRBJ1-5; TRBD1 matches 7 bases. The length of the CDR3 is 15 residues. CDR1 SEHNR and CDR2 FQNEAQ come from the germline V gene (reference sequence). J was trimmed by 6 bases and V by 4 bases; bases with no gene match: 9. CDR3 sequence: CASSSMTGLSQPQHF. The CDR3 DNA reads as TGTGCCAGCAGCTCGATGACAGGGCTTAGTCAGCCCCAGCATTTT.

V usage is TRBV7-2 and J usage is TRBJ2-1, with 9 bases matching TRBD1. The V and J ends lost 5 bases and 10 bases, in that order; junction bases with no gene match: 6. CDR3 length equals 13 residues. Germline CDR1 SGHTA, CDR2 FQGNSA. CDR3 residues: CASSPGQGREQFF. The CDR3 coding sequence is TGTGCCAGCAGCCCAGGACAGGGGAGGGAGCAGTTCTTC. Complete variable domain (other parts from reference TRBV7-2 and TRBJ2-1): GAGVSQSPSNKVTEKGKDVELRCDPISGHTALYWYRQSLGQGLEFLIYFQGNSAPDKSGLPSDRFSAERTGGSVSTLTIQRTQQEDSAVYLCASSPGQGREQFFGPGTRLTVL.